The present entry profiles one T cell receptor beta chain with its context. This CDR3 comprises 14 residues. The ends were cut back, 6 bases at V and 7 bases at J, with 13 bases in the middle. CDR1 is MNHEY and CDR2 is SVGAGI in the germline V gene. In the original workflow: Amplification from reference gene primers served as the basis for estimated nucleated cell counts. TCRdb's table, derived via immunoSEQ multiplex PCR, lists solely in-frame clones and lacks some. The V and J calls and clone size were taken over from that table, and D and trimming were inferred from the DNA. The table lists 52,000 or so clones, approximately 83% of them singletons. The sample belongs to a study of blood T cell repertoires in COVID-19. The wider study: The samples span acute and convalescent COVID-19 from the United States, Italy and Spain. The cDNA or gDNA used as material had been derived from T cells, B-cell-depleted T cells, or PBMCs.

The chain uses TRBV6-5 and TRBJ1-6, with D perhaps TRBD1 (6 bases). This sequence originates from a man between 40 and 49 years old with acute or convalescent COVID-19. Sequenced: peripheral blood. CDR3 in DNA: TGTGCCAGCAGGAGGGACATAACGAATTCACCCCTCCACTTT. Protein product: CASRRDITNSPLHF.